This TCR beta chain emerged from a study of OX40 agonist ivuxolimab in advanced cancers. Trimming stripped 4 bases from V and 3 bases from J, with 16 bases between. The CDR3 spans 16 residues. CDR1 and CDR2 (germline): SGHNT, YYREEE (reference sequence). Libraries were prepared by immunoSEQ multiplex PCR; TCRdb keeps only in-frame clonotypes and omits some of them. The sample includes around 67,000 clones, about 80% of them seen just once. The receptor was isolated from an adult with an advanced solid tumor such as melanoma, head and neck, liver or kidney cancer. This sample comprised CD4+ or CD8+ T cells sorted from blood, obtained in a trial of the OX40 agonist ivuxolimab. The chain combines TRBV5-4 with TRBJ1-4, with a weak D call TRBD1 (6 bases). The CDR3 nucleotides read TGTGCCAGCAGCCAACAACAGGGCGCGGCTAATGAAAAACTGTTTTTT. This codes for CASSQQQGAANEKLFF.